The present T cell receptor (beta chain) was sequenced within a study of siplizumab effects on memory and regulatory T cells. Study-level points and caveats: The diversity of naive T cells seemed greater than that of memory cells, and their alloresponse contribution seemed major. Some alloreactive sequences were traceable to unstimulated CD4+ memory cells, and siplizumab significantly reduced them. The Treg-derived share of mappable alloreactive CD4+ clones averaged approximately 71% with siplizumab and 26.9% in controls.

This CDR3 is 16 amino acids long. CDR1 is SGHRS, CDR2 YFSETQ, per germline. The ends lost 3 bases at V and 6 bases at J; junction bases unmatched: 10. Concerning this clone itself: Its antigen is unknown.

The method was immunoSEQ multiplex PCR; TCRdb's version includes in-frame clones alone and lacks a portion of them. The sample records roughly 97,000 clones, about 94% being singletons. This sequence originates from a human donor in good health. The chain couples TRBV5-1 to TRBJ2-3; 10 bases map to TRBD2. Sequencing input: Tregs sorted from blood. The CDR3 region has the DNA TGCGCCAGCAGCTCATTCTTAGCGGGGGGTCCGGATACGCAGTATTTT. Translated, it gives CASSSFLAGGPDTQYF. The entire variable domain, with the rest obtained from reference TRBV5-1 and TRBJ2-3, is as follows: KAGVTQTPRYLIKTRGQQVTLSCSPISGHRSVSWYQQTPGQGLQFLFEYFSETQRNKGNFPGRFSGRQFSNSRSEMNVSTLELGDSALYLCASSSFLAGGPDTQYFGPGTRLTVL.